This entry lists 27 T cell receptor beta chains sequenced from one sample in a study of Graves' ophthalmopathy and Graves' hyperthyroidism. The study amplified TCR beta CDR3 regions using RNA transcripts. The workflow started with a first-round RT-PCR run with HTBI primers and then moved on to a second-round multiplex PCR. TCRdb analysed the multiplex PCR reads with MiXCR anew, one entry per CDR3 protein. The data contain 600,000 to 650,000 distinct CDR3 sequences, over 20% of them singletons. Sequenced material: peripheral blood. Receptors originate from a woman under 30 with stable Graves' hyperthyroidism. Some clones in this sample may be carry-over from other donors' samples.

The chain recombines TRBV5-1 with TRBJ1-1; 7 bases agree with TRBD1. Germline CDR1 SGHRS, CDR2 YFSETQ. V shed 2 bases and J 0 bases; nucleotides not matched to a gene: 4. The CDR3 runs 15 residues. The chain's CDR3 is CASSFTTGLNTEAFF. The DNA of the CDR3 is TGCGCCAGCAGCTTCACGACAGGGCTGAACACTGAAGCTTTCTTT.

There are many counts of this clonotype. The V and J genes are TRBV12-3 or TRBV12-4 and TRBJ2-7; 9 nucleotides match TRBD2. The CDR3 runs 19 residues. The J segment lost 5 bases and the V segment lost 1 base, leaving 18 bases of the junction unmatched. CDR3 sequence reads: CASSLVDSTSGGSGDEQYF. The CDR3 region has the DNA TGTGCCAGCAGTTTAGTGGACAGTACGAGCGGGGGGTCCGGGGACGAGCAGTACTTC.

The J gene is TRBJ2-5, the V gene TRBV6-1; no firm D call. The V gene lost 7 bases and the J gene lost 5 bases, with 17 bases spanning the gap. The V gene's germline CDR1 is MNHNS and CDR2 SASEGT. This CDR3 has 14 residues. CDR3 nucleotide sequence: TGTGCCAGCAACCCCTTATGGCTATCGGAGACCCAGTACTTC. Translation gives CASNPLWLSETQYF.

This clonotype has a count of ten or more. The gene calls are TRBV28 and TRBJ1-5; D is possibly TRBD1 (5 bases). CDR1 and CDR2 from the germline V gene are MDHEN and SYDVKM. V was clipped by 2 bases and J by 0 bases, with 8 bases between them. This CDR3 comprises 15 residues. The CDR3 here is CASSLPQGSNQPQHF. CDR3 nucleotides: TGTGCCAGCAGTTTACCCCAGGGTAGCAATCAGCCCCAGCATTTT.

This clonotype was found many times. The rearrangement uses TRBV19 and TRBJ1-2; D gene uncertain. The CDR3 is 14 amino acids. With 3 bases removed from V and 4 bases from J, the gap between germline ends came to 12 bases. CDR1 and CDR2 (germline): LNHDA, SQIVND (reference sequence). The CDR3 nucleotides are TGTGCCAGTAGTATCTACAAGCCCGGCTATGGCTACACCTTC. As protein: CASSIYKPGYGYTF.

This clonotype was recorded many times. The genes are TRBV7-7 and TRBJ1-1, with D unclear. CDR3 size: 15 residues. From germline, CDR1 is SSHAT and CDR2 FNYEAQ (reference sequence). Trimming shortened V by 5 bases and J by 1 base, and 14 bases separated the two germline ends. Here the CDR3 reads CASSPLRNRNTEAFF. In DNA, the CDR3 is TGTGCCAGCAGCCCGCTACGGAATCGGAACACTGAAGCTTTCTTT.

This clonotype was observed many times. CDR3 DNA: TGTGCCAGCAGTTACCGCCAGGACAACCCACCCCTCCACTTT. Translation: CASSYRQDNPPLHF. This chain joins TRBV6-5 and TRBJ1-6, with D perhaps TRBD1 (5 bases). The germline V gene has CDR1 MNHEY and CDR2 SVGAGI. The CDR3 consists of 14 residues. Trimming left V 2 bases short and J 11 bases short, with 13 bases between.

The chain uses TRBV6-1 and TRBJ1-1; 9 nucleotides agree with TRBD1. This CDR3 is built from 14 residues. Germline V gives CDR1 MNHNS, CDR2 SASEGT. The junction had 10 bases not matched to a gene; V was cut back by 6 bases and J by 8 bases. CDR3 DNA: TGTGCCAGCAGAGGGGACAGGGAAGTCAAAGAAGCTTTCTTT. Amino acids: CASRGDREVKEAFF.

In this sample, this clonotype turned up many times. The chain links TRBV30 to TRBJ1-6; 9 bases line up with TRBD1. The CDR3 extends over 18 amino acids. V was clipped by 3 bases and J by 6 bases; unmatched bases: 15. The germline V gene has CDR1 GTSNPN and CDR2 SVGIG (reference sequence). The CDR3: CAWRPSMTGGNFNSPLHF. In nucleotides, the CDR3 is TGTGCCTGGAGGCCGTCTATGACAGGGGGAAATTTTAATTCACCCCTCCACTTT.

In this sample, this clonotype turned up many times. This chain uses TRBV15 with TRBJ1-1, with 7 nucleotides matching TRBD1. V lost 8 bases and J lost 3; bases outside the gene matches: 12. The length of the CDR3 is 15 residues. CDR1 and CDR2 from the germline V gene are LNHNV and YYDKDF (reference sequence). CDR3 amino acids: CATEGTVEGYTEAFF. CDR3 DNA: TGTGCCACCGAGGGGACAGTGGAAGGTTACACTGAAGCTTTCTTT.

This clonotype was seen many times. The V call is TRBV29-1, the J call TRBJ1-2; tentatively, D is TRBD1 (5 bases). Germline CDR1 SQVTM, CDR2 ANQGSEA. The CDR3 covers 14 residues. V gave up 5 bases and J gave up 4 bases, with 17 bases separating them. Written as DNA, the CDR3 is TGCAGCGTTAAGTATCAGGGATACCTCTATGGCTACACCTTC. It translates to CSVKYQGYLYGYTF.

This clonotype was seen at least ten times. The genes are TRBV10-3 and TRBJ2-5; D is unresolved. V was pared by 0 bases and J by 5 bases, with 10 bases between. Looked up from germline, CDR1 is ENHRY and CDR2 is SYGVKD. The CDR3 length is 14 residues. In DNA, the CDR3 is TGTGCCATCAGTGAGTCGACCTCCCGGGAGACCCAGTACTTC. Translation gives CAISESTSRETQYF.

The chain couples TRBV28 to TRBJ2-7; 9 nucleotides match TRBD1. CDR1 and CDR2 from the germline V gene are MDHEN and SYDVKM. The CDR3 totals 13 residues. The trim removed 6 bases at V and 7 bases at J, leaving 7 bases unmatched. This CDR3 reads CASSVPDRGEQYF. The DNA of the CDR3 is TGTGCCAGCAGCGTCCCCGACAGGGGGGAGCAGTACTTC.

This clonotype was seen ten or more times. V gene TRBV13 combines with J gene TRBJ1-1, with D possibly TRBD1 on 5 matching bases. CDR3 size: 13 residues. The ends were cut back, 3 bases at V and 8 bases at J, with 13 bases in the middle. Germline V gene sequence: CDR1 PRHDT, CDR2 FYEKMQ (reference sequence). The CDR3: CASSFQDIDEAFF. Here the CDR3 DNA reads TGTGCCAGCAGCTTCCAGGACATAGACGAAGCTTTCTTT.

This clonotype appeared a few times. The chain recombines TRBV3-1 with TRBJ2-7; weak D call: TRBD2 (5 bases). V dropped 4 bases and J dropped 4 bases, with 20 bases sitting between them. From germline, CDR1 is LGHDT and CDR2 YNNKEL (reference sequence). This CDR3 comprises 16 residues. In DNA, the CDR3 is TGTGCCAGCAGCCGACAAGAGGGAGCCCTGTCTTACGAGCAGTACTTC. Translated: CASSRQEGALSYEQYF.

This clonotype was seen many times. The gene calls are TRBV29-1 and TRBJ2-7; tentative D call: TRBD1 (6 bases). Germline loops: CDR1 SQVTM, CDR2 ANQGSEA. This CDR3 region has 10 residues. Trimming removed 6 bases from V and 4 bases from J, with 7 bases in between. The CDR3 loop reads CSVGQYEQYF. CDR3 DNA: TGCAGCGTCGGACAGTACGAGCAGTACTTC.

This clonotype has ten or more counts. V usage is TRBV7-2 and J usage is TRBJ1-6, with D hard to call. This CDR3 has 17 amino acids. CDR1 is SGHTA, CDR2 FQGNSA, per germline. V gave up 0 bases and J gave up 5 bases, with 14 bases separating them. CDR3: CASSLAPEKVNNSPLHF. The CDR3, as DNA: TGTGCCAGCAGCTTAGCGCCGGAAAAAGTCAATAATTCACCCCTCCACTTT.

Many counts were recorded for this clonotype. The chain is built from TRBV6-1 and TRBJ1-2; 8 nucleotides match TRBD1. The CDR3 has 14 amino acids. After removal of 1 base from V and 6 bases from J, the junction contained 4 bases not matched to a gene. Germline CDR1 is MNHNS and CDR2 is SASEGT. In DNA, the CDR3 is TGTGCCAGCAGTGAAGTTGGGACAGGCAATGGCTACACCTTC. This encodes CASSEVGTGNGYTF.

V usage is TRBV2 and J usage is TRBJ2-7; 8 nucleotides match TRBD1. The V gene end was trimmed by 6 bases and the J gene end by 3 bases; junction bases not matched to a gene: 4. Germline V lookup: CDR1 SNHLY, CDR2 FYNNEI. This CDR3 comprises 13 residues. The CDR3 nucleotides are TGTGCCAGCAGGGGACAGGACCACTACGAGCAGTACTTC. Translation: CASRGQDHYEQYF.

This clonotype was seen a handful of times. A much larger clone lies one base from this, so it may be a read error. J is TRBJ2-5 and V is TRBV6-5; D unclear. CDR1 is MNHEY, CDR2 SVGAGI, per germline. Deletions cut 8 bases from V and 5 bases from J, with 6 bases between. The CDR3 is 10 residues long. The CDR3 DNA reads as TGTGCCAGCGTTGCCGAGACCCAGTACTTC. This sequence encodes CASVAETQYF.

Ten or more counts support this clonotype. V is TRBV6-1 and J is TRBJ1-1, with D possibly TRBD1 on 6 matching bases. This CDR3 spans 15 amino acids. Germline lookup yields CDR1 MNHNS and CDR2 SASEGT. V shed 6 bases and J shed 1 base, with 15 bases lying between them. The DNA for the CDR3 is TGTGCCAGCAGCCTACGGGGGCGCGAGAACACTGAAGCTTTCTTT. Protein sequence: CASSLRGRENTEAFF.

A note on this clonotype: A much more abundant neighbour one base away suggests this may be a read error. The chain employs TRBV2 and TRBJ2-2; weak D call: TRBD1 (6 bases). Germline V gene lookup returns CDR1 SNHLY and CDR2 FYNNEI. With 4 bases removed from V and 1 base from J, the gap between germline ends came to 10 bases. CDR3 length equals 15 residues. CDR3 sequence reads: CASSAGTRNTGELFF. The DNA for the CDR3 is TGTGCCAGCAGTGCCGGGACACGGAACACCGGGGAGCTGTTTTTT.

This clonotype was observed many times. The chain is built from TRBV20-1 and TRBJ1-1, with a tentative D call TRBD1 (6 bases). V lost 6 bases, J lost 1 base, and 12 bases lay in between. The CDR3 runs 13 residues. Germline V gives CDR1 DFQATT, CDR2 SNEGSKA (reference sequence). The CDR3 here is CSAAGAPNTEAFF. The CDR3 DNA reads TGCAGTGCCGCGGGGGCCCCGAACACTGAAGCTTTCTTT.

At least ten counts were recorded for this clonotype. This rearrangement joins TRBV19 to TRBJ1-6, with D hard to call. V was trimmed by 6 bases and J by 2 bases, leaving 8 bases between them. This CDR3 has 14 residues. In germline, CDR1 is LNHDA, CDR2 SQIVND (reference sequence). DNA of the CDR3: TGTGCCAGTAGACGTGGACCCTATAATTCACCCCTCCACTTT. Translation gives CASRRGPYNSPLHF.

This clonotype was found many times. The rearrangement uses TRBV12-3 or TRBV12-4 and TRBJ1-1; D remains ambiguous. Deletions cut 6 bases from V and 1 base from J, with 15 bases between. The CDR3 totals 15 residues. CDR3 coding DNA: TGTGCCAGCAGCCCCCTTTTGCGCGGGAACACTGAAGCTTTCTTT. This encodes CASSPLLRGNTEAFF.

This clonotype was detected ten times or more. V is TRBV7-9 and J is TRBJ2-2, with D unresolved. V lost 5 bases, J lost 11 bases, and 15 bases lay in between. CDR1 is SEHNR and CDR2 is FQNEAQ in the germline V gene (reference sequence). This CDR3 is 13 amino acids long. The CDR3: CASSPRTAFELFF. DNA for the CDR3: TGTGCCAGCAGCCCTCGGACCGCGTTTGAGCTGTTTTTT.

The genes are TRBV6-5 and TRBJ2-2; no reliable D call. The CDR3 has 14 residues. V gave up 2 bases and J gave up 6 bases, with 10 bases separating them. CDR1 is MNHEY, CDR2 SVGAGI, per germline. The CDR3 here is CASSYDQAPGELFF. CDR3 nucleotides: TGTGCCAGCAGTTACGACCAGGCGCCCGGGGAGCTGTTTTTT.